Below, one T cell receptor (beta chain) is given with its context. The ends were cut back, 4 bases at V and 8 bases at J, with 21 bases in the middle. Germline lookup yields CDR1 MNHEY and CDR2 SVGAGI. The CDR3 is made up of 17 amino acids. This sample stems from a study of early T cells in non-severe SARS-CoV-2 infection. TCRdb re-derived calls from the 5' RACE reads in MiXCR, one entry per CDR3 protein. The data contain about 44,000 distinct CDR3 sequences, less than 7% of them singletons. The material sequenced was whole blood. The receptor was isolated from an adult who was a healthcare worker with PCR-confirmed SARS-CoV-2 infection or an uninfected control (not recorded which). The gene calls are TRBV6-5 and TRBJ1-6; possibly TRBD1 for D (5 bases). This CDR3 is CASSLTPTGDPDSPLHF. The CDR3 DNA reads as TGTGCCAGCAGTTTAACCCCTACGGGGGACCCGGATTCACCCCTCCACTTT.